This paragraph reports one T cell receptor beta chain. Its antigen is currently unknown. The data derive from a study of shared clonotypes between healthy human individuals. Overall study findings and caveats: Several donors shared 5% to 5.5% of their naive CD4 clonotypes.

Donors, healthy HIV-negative adults, lacked recent acute infections or vaccinations. CD45RA-negative memory and CD45RA+ naive subsets were split from the CD4+ cells. The assay used deep level. TCRdb's copy holds only in-frame clones and misses some; the assay was immunoSEQ multiplex PCR. Seen here are about 530,000 clones, almost 97% observed once, and the top ten hold about 0.064%. Trimming took 1 base from V and 0 from J, leaving 7 bases between them. This CDR3 has 15 residues. Germline V gene lookup returns CDR1 SEHNR and CDR2 FQNEAQ (reference sequence). The rearrangement uses TRBV7-9 and TRBJ2-1; D gene uncertain. The TCR was taken from a woman in her 30s in good health. Sequencing was performed on naive CD4+ T cells sorted from blood. Documented subset: CD45RA+ positively selected. The CDR3 bases are TGTGCCAGCAGCTTAGTCTGGAGCTCCTACAATGAGCAGTTCTTC. Translated, it gives CASSLVWSSYNEQFF.